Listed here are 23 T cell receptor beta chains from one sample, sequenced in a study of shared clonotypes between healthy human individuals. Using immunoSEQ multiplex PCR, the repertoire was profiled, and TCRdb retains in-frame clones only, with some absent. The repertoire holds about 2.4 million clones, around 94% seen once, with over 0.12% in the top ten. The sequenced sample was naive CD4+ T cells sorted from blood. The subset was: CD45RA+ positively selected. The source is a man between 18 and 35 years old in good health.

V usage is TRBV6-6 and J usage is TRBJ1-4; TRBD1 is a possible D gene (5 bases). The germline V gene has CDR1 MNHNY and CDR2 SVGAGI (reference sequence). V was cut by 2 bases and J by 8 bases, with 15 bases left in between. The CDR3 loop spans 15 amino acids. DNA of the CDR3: TGTGCCAGCAGTTACGATTGGGGACTAGAAGAAAAACTGTTTTTT. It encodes CASSYDWGLEEKLFF.

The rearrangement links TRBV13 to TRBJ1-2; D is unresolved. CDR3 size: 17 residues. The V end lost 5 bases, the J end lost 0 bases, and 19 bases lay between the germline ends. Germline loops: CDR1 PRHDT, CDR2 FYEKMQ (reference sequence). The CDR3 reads CASSDNPGLLANYGYTF. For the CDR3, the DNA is TGTGCCAGCAGCGATAATCCAGGCTTATTAGCTAACTATGGCTACACCTTC.

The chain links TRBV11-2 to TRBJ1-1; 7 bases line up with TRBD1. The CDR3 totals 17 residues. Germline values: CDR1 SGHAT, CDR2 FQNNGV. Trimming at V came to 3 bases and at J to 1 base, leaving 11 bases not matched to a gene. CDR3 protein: CASSLGQLPPQNTEAFF. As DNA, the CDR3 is TGTGCCAGCAGCTTGGGACAGCTTCCCCCACAGAACACTGAAGCTTTCTTT. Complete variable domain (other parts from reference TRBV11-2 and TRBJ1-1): EAGVAQSPRYKIIEKRQSVAFWCNPISGHATLYWYQQILGQGPKLLIQFQNNGVVDDSQLPKDRFSAERLKGVDSTLKIQPAKLEDSAVYLCASSLGQLPPQNTEAFFGQGTRLTVV.

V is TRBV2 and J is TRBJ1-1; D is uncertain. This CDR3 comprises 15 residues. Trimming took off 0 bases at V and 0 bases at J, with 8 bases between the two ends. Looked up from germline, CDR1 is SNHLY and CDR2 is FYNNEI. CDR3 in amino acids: CASSEARGMNTEAFF. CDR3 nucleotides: TGTGCCAGCAGTGAAGCTCGGGGTATGAACACTGAAGCTTTCTTT.

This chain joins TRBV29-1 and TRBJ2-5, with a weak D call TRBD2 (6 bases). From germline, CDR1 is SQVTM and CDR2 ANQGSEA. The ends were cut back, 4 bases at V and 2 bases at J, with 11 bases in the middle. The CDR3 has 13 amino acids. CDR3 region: CSVGRAGQETQYF. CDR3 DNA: TGCAGCGTTGGGCGGGCGGGACAAGAGACCCAGTACTTC.

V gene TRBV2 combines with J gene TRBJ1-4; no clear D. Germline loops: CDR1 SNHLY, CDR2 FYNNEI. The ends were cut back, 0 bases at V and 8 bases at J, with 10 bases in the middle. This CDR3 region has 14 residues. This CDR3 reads CASSEAGRGEKLFF. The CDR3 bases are TGTGCCAGCAGTGAAGCAGGGAGAGGGGAAAAACTGTTTTTT.

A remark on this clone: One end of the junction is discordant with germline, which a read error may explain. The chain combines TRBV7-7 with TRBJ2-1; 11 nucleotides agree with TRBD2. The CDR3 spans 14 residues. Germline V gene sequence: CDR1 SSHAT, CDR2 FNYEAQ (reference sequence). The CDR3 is CASSLAGGLDEQFF. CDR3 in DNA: TGTGCTAGCAGCTTAGCGGGGGGGCTAGATGAGCAGTTCTTC.

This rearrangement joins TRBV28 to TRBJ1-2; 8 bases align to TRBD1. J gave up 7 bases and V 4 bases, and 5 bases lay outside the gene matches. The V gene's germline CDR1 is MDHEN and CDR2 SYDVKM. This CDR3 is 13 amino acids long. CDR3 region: CASSWTGWFGYTF. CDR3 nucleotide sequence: TGTGCCAGCAGTTGGACAGGGTGGTTTGGCTACACCTTC.

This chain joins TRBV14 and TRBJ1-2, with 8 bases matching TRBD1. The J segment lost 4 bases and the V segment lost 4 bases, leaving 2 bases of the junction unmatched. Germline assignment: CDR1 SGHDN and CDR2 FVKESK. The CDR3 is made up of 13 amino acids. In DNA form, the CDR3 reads TGTGCCAGCAGCCGGGGACAGGTCTATGGCTACACCTTC. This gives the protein CASSRGQVYGYTF.

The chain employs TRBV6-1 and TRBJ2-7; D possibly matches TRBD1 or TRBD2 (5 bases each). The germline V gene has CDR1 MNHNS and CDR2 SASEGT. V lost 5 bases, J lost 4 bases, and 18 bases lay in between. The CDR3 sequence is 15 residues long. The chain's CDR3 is CASSRTGTDTYEQYF. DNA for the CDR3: TGTGCCAGCAGTAGAACCGGGACGGATACTTACGAGCAGTACTTC.

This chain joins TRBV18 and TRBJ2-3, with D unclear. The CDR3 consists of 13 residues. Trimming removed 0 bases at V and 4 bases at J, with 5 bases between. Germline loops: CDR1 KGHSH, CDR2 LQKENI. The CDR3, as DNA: TGTGCCAGCTCACCACCGGTCTCAGATACGCAGTATTTT. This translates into CASSPPVSDTQYF. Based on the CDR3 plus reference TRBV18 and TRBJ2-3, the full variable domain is NAGVMQNPRHLVRRRGQEARLRCSPMKGHSHVYWYRQLPEEGLKFMVYLQKENIIDESGMPKERFSAEFPKEGPSILRIQQVVRGDSAAYFCASSPPVSDTQYFGPGTRLTVL.

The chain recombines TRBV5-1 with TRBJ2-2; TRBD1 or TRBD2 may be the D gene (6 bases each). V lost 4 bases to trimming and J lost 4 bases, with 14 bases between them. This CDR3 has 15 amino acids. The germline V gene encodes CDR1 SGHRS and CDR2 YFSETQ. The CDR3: CASSESGGGTGELFF. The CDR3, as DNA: TGCGCCAGCAGCGAATCAGGAGGGGGCACCGGGGAGCTGTTTTTT.

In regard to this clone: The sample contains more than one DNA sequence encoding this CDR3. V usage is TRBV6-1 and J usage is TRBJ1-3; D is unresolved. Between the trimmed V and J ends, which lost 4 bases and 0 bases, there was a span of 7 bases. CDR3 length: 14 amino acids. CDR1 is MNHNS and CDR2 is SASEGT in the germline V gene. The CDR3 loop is CASSGRGSGNTIYF. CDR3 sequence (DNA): TGTGCCAGCAGTGGCCGGGGCTCTGGAAACACCATATATTTT.

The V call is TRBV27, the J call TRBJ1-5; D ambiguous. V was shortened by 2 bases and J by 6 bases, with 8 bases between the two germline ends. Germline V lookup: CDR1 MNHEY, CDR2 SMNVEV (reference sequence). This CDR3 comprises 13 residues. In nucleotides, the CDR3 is TGTGCCAGCAGTTTAGATGACTCTCAGCCCCAGCATTTT. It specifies CASSLDDSQPQHF.

CDR3 loop: CASSQGTSDSYEQYF. As DNA, the CDR3 is TGCGCCAGCAGCCAAGGGACTAGCGACTCCTACGAGCAGTACTTC. V is TRBV4-3 and J is TRBJ2-7; TRBD2 matches 9 bases. V trimming: 1 base; J trimming: 0 bases; junction bases outside the gene matches: 1. In germline, CDR1 is LGHNA, CDR2 YSLEER. This CDR3 has 15 residues.

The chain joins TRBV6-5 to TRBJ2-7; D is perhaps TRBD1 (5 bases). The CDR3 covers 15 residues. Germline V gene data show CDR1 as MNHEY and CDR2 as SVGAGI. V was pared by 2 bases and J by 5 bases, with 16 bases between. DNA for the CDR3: TGTGCCAGCAGTTACGCCACAGGTATTGGCAACGAGCAGTACTTC. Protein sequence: CASSYATGIGNEQYF.

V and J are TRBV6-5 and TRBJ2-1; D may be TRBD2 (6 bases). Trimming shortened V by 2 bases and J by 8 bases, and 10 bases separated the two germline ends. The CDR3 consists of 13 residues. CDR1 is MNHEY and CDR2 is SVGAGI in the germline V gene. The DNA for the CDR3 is TGTGCCAGCAGTTACAGGGTAGCGGATGAGCAGTTCTTC. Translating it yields CASSYRVADEQFF.

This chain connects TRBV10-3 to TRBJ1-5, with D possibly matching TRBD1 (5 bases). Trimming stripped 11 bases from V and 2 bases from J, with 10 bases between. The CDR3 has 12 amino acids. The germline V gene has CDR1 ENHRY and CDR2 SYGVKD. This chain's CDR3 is CAGGDGNQPQHF. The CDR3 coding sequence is TGTGCCGGGGGGGATGGCAATCAGCCCCAGCATTTT.

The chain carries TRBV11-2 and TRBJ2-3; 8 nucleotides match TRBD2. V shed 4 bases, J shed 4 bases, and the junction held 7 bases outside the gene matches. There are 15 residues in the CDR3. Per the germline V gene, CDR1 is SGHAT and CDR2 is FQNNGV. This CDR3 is CASSSASGHADTQYF. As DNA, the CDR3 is TGTGCCAGCAGCTCCGCTAGCGGGCATGCAGATACGCAGTATTTT.

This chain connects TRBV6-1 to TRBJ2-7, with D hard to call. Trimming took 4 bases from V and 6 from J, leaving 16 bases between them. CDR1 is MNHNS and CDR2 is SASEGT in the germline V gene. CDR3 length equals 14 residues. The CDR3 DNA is TGTGCCAGCAGTGGAGACACTGCTCCTGGCGAGCAGTACTTC. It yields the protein CASSGDTAPGEQYF.

Written as DNA, the CDR3 is TGTGCCGGAAAAGCAGGGGCCCACCCCGGGGGGGAGCTGTTTTTT. It yields the protein CAGKAGAHPGGELFF. The genes are TRBV2 and TRBJ2-2; D may be TRBD1 (6 bases). V was cut by 11 bases and J by 8 bases, with 24 bases left in between. The CDR3 extends over 15 amino acids. The germline V gene encodes CDR1 SNHLY and CDR2 FYNNEI.

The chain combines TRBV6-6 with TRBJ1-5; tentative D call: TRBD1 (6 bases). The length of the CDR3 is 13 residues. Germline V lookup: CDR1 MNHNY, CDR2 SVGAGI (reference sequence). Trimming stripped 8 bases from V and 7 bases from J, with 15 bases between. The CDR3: CASGRGGGQPQHF. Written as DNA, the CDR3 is TGTGCCAGCGGTCGGGGGGGCGGGCAGCCCCAGCATTTT.

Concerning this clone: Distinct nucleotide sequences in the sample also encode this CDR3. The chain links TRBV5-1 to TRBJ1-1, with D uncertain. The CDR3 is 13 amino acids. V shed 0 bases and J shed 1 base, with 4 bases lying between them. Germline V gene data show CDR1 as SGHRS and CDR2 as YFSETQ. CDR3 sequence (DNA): TGCGCCAGCAGCTTGGGAGCGAACACTGAAGCTTTCTTT. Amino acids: CASSLGANTEAFF.